These 25 T cell receptor beta chains came from one sample sequenced in a study of T-cell memory formation after mild COVID-19. One entry per CDR3 protein, called by TCRdb with MiXCR from the 5' RACE reads. This table has 190,000 or so distinct CDR3 sequences, over 20% appearing once. The sequenced sample was PBMCs or a T cell subset sorted from them (not recorded which). The origin of the receptors is an adult woman who had mild COVID-19 (a few samples of this study predate the infection). Cell type and time point are not known.

V and J are TRBV4-1 and TRBJ1-1; a weak D match, TRBD1 (5 bases). V lost 4 bases, J lost 1 base, and 13 bases lay in between. This CDR3 is built from 15 residues. In germline, CDR1 is MGHRA, CDR2 YSYEKL. The DNA of the CDR3 is TGCGCCAGCAGCCCCGCTGTGGGGGAGAACACTGAAGCTTTCTTT. Its translation is CASSPAVGENTEAFF.

This rearrangement joins TRBV6-5 to TRBJ2-3, with D possibly matching TRBD1 (5 bases). The V gene's germline CDR1 is MNHEY and CDR2 SVGAGI. The CDR3 runs to 17 residues. Trimming pared 0 bases from V and 1 base from J, leaving 14 bases between. CDR3 bases: TGTGCCAGCAGTTACTCTCTTGGGGCGGAAGGCACAGATACGCAGTATTTT. This encodes CASSYSLGAEGTDTQYF.

This clonotype came up a few times. The chain carries TRBV5-6 and TRBJ2-7; TRBD1 aligns across 7 bases. Germline V gene lookup returns CDR1 SGHDT and CDR2 YYEEEE. V trimming: 4 bases; J trimming: 2 bases; junction bases outside the gene matches: 6. This CDR3 has 14 amino acids. The CDR3 loop reads CASSPTGSAYEQYF. CDR3 in DNA: TGTGCCAGCAGCCCGACAGGGTCCGCCTACGAGCAGTACTTC.

The chain carries TRBV5-6 and TRBJ1-2, with D maybe TRBD1 (6 bases). The CDR3 contains 18 residues. Looked up from germline, CDR1 is SGHDT and CDR2 is YYEEEE. The V end lost 3 bases, the J end lost 3 bases, and 24 bases lay between the germline ends. The CDR3 DNA is TGTGCCAGCAGCTACCCCGGCATTTCGACAGGCAAGGACTATGGCTACACCTTC. The encoded protein is CASSYPGISTGKDYGYTF.

V is TRBV30 and J is TRBJ2-7; D is ambiguous. The CDR3 is 12 amino acids. The V gene's germline CDR1 is GTSNPN and CDR2 SVGIG (reference sequence). The V end lost 2 bases, the J end lost 2 bases, and 7 bases lay between the germline ends. The CDR3 DNA follows: TGTGCCTGGAGTCCTCGAACCTACGAGCAGTACTTC. It codes for CAWSPRTYEQYF.

This clonotype was picked up a small number of times. The V and J genes are TRBV9 and TRBJ2-1, with unresolved D. There are 15 residues in the CDR3. V lost 4 bases, J lost 9 bases, and 20 bases lay in between. The germline V gene has CDR1 SGDLS and CDR2 YYNGEE. The DNA for the CDR3 is TGTGCCAGCAGCCTGGCGACTGCCCCTGATGGTGAGCAGTTCTTC. It translates to CASSLATAPDGEQFF.

The chain joins TRBV27 to TRBJ1-5; no clear D gene. Looked up from germline, CDR1 is MNHEY and CDR2 is SMNVEV (reference sequence). V was trimmed by 0 bases and J by 1 base, leaving 7 bases between them. The CDR3 sequence is 15 residues long. CDR3 in amino acids: CASSLSLGSNQPQHF. For the CDR3, the DNA is TGTGCCAGCAGTTTATCGTTGGGGAGCAATCAGCCCCAGCATTTT.

This clonotype was counted between two and nine times. This chain joins TRBV5-1 and TRBJ2-7; 8 bases are a match to TRBD1. The J segment lost 7 bases and the V segment lost 4 bases, leaving 7 bases of the junction unmatched. The CDR3 spans 13 residues. Germline assignment: CDR1 SGHRS and CDR2 YFSETQ. CDR3 nucleotide sequence: TGCGCCAGCAGCCGTGGAACAGGGGGAGAGCAGTACTTC. It is translated as CASSRGTGGEQYF.

This clonotype was found a few times. The chain links TRBV11-3 to TRBJ1-1; TRBD1 might be the D (5 bases). CDR1 is SGHNT and CDR2 is YENEEA in the germline V gene. The CDR3 contains 19 residues. Trimming removed 2 bases at V and 3 bases at J, with 25 bases between. In nucleotides, the CDR3 is TGTGCCAGCAGCTTAATCGGTGGGGCAGGGTTGCCGTCGGACACTGAAGCTTTCTTT. This encodes CASSLIGGAGLPSDTEAFF.

This clonotype has only a few counts. V is TRBV4-2 and J is TRBJ2-4; 7 nucleotides align to TRBD1. After removal of 3 bases from V and 1 base from J, the junction contained 6 bases not matched to a gene. The CDR3 is 16 residues long. Germline-derived CDR1 and CDR2 are LGHNA and YNFKEQ. The CDR3 nucleotides read TGTGCCAGCAGCCACAGACTACAGGGGGCCAAAAACATTCAGTACTTC. Its protein is CASSHRLQGAKNIQYF.

The chain has TRBV20-1 and TRBJ1-2, with D hard to call. Per the germline V gene, CDR1 is DFQATT and CDR2 is SNEGSKA (reference sequence). V dropped 7 bases and J dropped 7 bases, with 16 bases sitting between them. This CDR3 comprises 12 residues. The chain's CDR3 is CSGERVYSGYTF. The CDR3 DNA is TGCAGTGGGGAGCGGGTTTACTCTGGCTACACCTTC.

This clonotype was seen only once. The rearrangement links TRBV29-1 to TRBJ2-3; D not resolved. CDR3 size: 10 residues. Germline CDR1 SQVTM, CDR2 ANQGSEA. The V gene lost 4 bases and the J gene lost 9 bases, with 8 bases spanning the gap. The CDR3 DNA is TGCAGCGTTGTCGTTTTGACGCAGTATTTT. Its translation: CSVVVLTQYF.

This clonotype was seen more than once but under ten times. V is TRBV20-1 and J is TRBJ2-7; possible D gene TRBD1, 5 bases. In germline, CDR1 is DFQATT, CDR2 SNEGSKA (reference sequence). Trimming took 0 bases from V and 3 from J, leaving 12 bases between them. The CDR3 covers 14 residues. The CDR3 sequence: CSAREQVKGYEQYF. CDR3 nucleotide sequence: TGCAGTGCTAGAGAACAGGTGAAAGGCTACGAGCAGTACTTC.

The CDR3 reads CSARSDIAGEQYF. The CDR3 nucleotides are TGCAGTGCTAGATCGGACATAGCGGGGGAGCAGTACTTC. The chain carries TRBV20-1 and TRBJ2-7, with 8 bases lining up with TRBD2. This CDR3 has 13 amino acids. V lost 2 bases to trimming and J lost 7 bases; unmatched junction nucleotides: 7. CDR1 is DFQATT and CDR2 is SNEGSKA in the germline V gene (reference sequence).

This chain connects TRBV19 to TRBJ1-1; unclear D gene. Germline V CDR1 and CDR2: LNHDA, SQIVND (reference sequence). CDR3 length: 11 residues. V was cut by 4 bases and J by 3 bases, with 3 bases left in between. DNA for the CDR3: TGTGCCAGTAGTACGTACACTGAAGCTTTCTTT. Its translation is CASSTYTEAFF. The full variable domain, completed using reference TRBV19 and TRBJ1-1, is DGGITQSPKYLFRKEGQNVTLSCEQNLNHDAMYWYRQDPGQGLRLIYYSQIVNDFQKGDIAEGYSVSREKKESFPLTVTSAQKNPTAFYLCASSTYTEAFFGQGTRLTVV.

This clonotype was picked up many times. The rearrangement joins TRBV5-4 to TRBJ2-1; perhaps TRBD1 as D (6 bases). This CDR3 is 15 amino acids long. V was shortened by 0 bases and J by 0 bases, with 7 bases between the two germline ends. Germline V gene lookup returns CDR1 SGHNT and CDR2 YYREEE (reference sequence). The DNA of the CDR3 is TGTGCCAGCAGCTTGGAAGGGGGCTCCTACAATGAGCAGTTCTTC. This sequence encodes CASSLEGGSYNEQFF. The entire variable domain, with the rest obtained from reference TRBV5-4 and TRBJ2-1, is as follows: ETGVTQSPTHLIKTRGQQVTLRCSSQSGHNTVSWYQQALGQGPQFIFQYYREEENGRGNFPPRFSGLQFPNYSSELNVNALELDDSALYLCASSLEGGSYNEQFFGPGTRLTVL.

This clonotype turned up a few times. The rearrangement links TRBV27 to TRBJ1-2, with TRBD1 matching 8 bases. V lost 4 bases to trimming and J lost 6 bases; unmatched junction nucleotides: 4. The length of the CDR3 is 13 residues. Germline assignment: CDR1 MNHEY and CDR2 SMNVEV (reference sequence). Written as DNA, the CDR3 is TGTGCCAGCAGTTCACAGGGGGTGAATGGCTACACCTTC. Its translation is CASSSQGVNGYTF.

The chain joins TRBV29-1 to TRBJ2-7; 7 nucleotides agree with TRBD2. Unmatched junction bases numbered 6, after V lost 4 bases and J lost 0 bases. This CDR3 spans 14 amino acids. CDR1 is SQVTM and CDR2 is ANQGSEA in the germline V gene. This CDR3 reads CSVGASGISYEQYF. The CDR3 nucleotides read TGCAGCGTTGGGGCTAGCGGAATCTCCTACGAGCAGTACTTC.

In its sample, this clonotype was seen a few times. The rearrangement joins TRBV4-2 to TRBJ1-2, with a tentative D call TRBD1 (6 bases). CDR1 is LGHNA and CDR2 is YNFKEQ in the germline V gene. Trimming pared 0 bases from V and 4 bases from J, leaving 15 bases between. The CDR3 loop spans 16 amino acids. CDR3 bases: TGTGCCAGCAGCCAAGACTTATGGACAGCGCTCTATGGCTACACCTTC. Its translation: CASSQDLWTALYGYTF.

The gene calls are TRBV20-1 and TRBJ1-3, with D maybe TRBD1 (5 bases). Per germline, CDR1 DFQATT and CDR2 SNEGSKA (reference sequence). The CDR3 has 14 residues. V lost 2 bases, J lost 4 bases, and 12 bases lay in between. The CDR3, as DNA: TGCAGTGCTAGACTCCGAGACAGCGGAAACACCATATATTTT. It yields the protein CSARLRDSGNTIYF.

Sample share makes this clonotype medium-sized (0.01 to 0.1%). The gene calls are TRBV30 and TRBJ1-4, with D unresolved. The germline V gene has CDR1 GTSNPN and CDR2 SVGIG (reference sequence). The CDR3 spans 16 residues. The V gene lost 0 bases and the J gene lost 8 bases, with 19 bases spanning the gap. For the CDR3, the DNA is TGTGCCTGGAGTGTACCCATGGATCTTTCGGGCGAAAAACTGTTTTTT. It translates to CAWSVPMDLSGEKLFF.

This chain uses TRBV7-6 with TRBJ2-2; TRBD2 agrees at 9 bases. Trimming at V came to 4 bases and at J to 4 bases, leaving 4 bases not matched to a gene. CDR1 is SGHVS and CDR2 is FNYEAQ in the germline V gene. The CDR3 spans 15 residues. This CDR3 reads CASSSGLARTGELFF. The CDR3 DNA sequence: TGTGCCAGCAGCTCGGGACTAGCCCGCACCGGGGAGCTGTTTTTT.

The chain employs TRBV12-5 and TRBJ2-7; 7 nucleotides match TRBD2. Per germline, CDR1 LGHNT and CDR2 FRNRAP. CDR3 length: 14 residues. V gave up 3 bases and J gave up 0 bases; unmatched junction bases: 2. CDR3 sequence reads: CASGLAGSSYEQYF. The CDR3, as DNA: TGTGCTAGTGGTTTAGCGGGGTCCTCCTACGAGCAGTACTTC. The whole variable domain, filled in from reference TRBV12-5 and TRBJ2-7, reads DARVTQTPRHKVTEMGQEVTMRCQPILGHNTVFWYRQTMMQGLELLAYFRNRAPLDDSGMPKDRFSAEMPDATLATLKIQPSEPRDSAVYFCASGLAGSSYEQYFGPGTRLTVT.

The rearrangement joins TRBV7-9 to TRBJ1-2, with D possibly being TRBD1 (6 bases). The CDR3 consists of 15 residues. The germline gives CDR1 SEHNR, CDR2 FQNEAQ (reference sequence). V was cut by 5 bases and J by 6 bases, with 19 bases left in between. CDR3 in DNA: TGTGCCAGCAGCCCGTCTCAGGGGAAGCCCCATGGCTACACCTTC. Translation gives CASSPSQGKPHGYTF.

This clonotype was detected a few times. The chain is built from TRBV19 and TRBJ2-7; tentative D call: TRBD1 (6 bases). CDR3 length: 14 residues. V dropped 1 base and J dropped 3 bases, with 10 bases sitting between them. Germline V gene sequence: CDR1 LNHDA, CDR2 SQIVND (reference sequence). CDR3 nucleotides: TGTGCCAGTAGTATAGTCCTGACAGGCTACGAGCAGTACTTC. Residues: CASSIVLTGYEQYF.